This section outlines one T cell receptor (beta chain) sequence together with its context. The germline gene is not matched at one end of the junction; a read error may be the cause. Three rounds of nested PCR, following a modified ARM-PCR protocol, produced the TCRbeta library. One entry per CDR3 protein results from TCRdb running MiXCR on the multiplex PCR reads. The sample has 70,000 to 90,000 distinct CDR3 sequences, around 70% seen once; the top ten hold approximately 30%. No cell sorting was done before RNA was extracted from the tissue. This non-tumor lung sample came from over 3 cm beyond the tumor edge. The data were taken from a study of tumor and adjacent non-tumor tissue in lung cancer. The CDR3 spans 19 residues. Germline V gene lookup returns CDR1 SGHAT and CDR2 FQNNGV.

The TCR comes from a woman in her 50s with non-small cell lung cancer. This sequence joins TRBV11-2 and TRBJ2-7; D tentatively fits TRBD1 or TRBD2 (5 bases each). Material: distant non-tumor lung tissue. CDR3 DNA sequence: TGTGCCAGCGGCTTAGTCCCTACGAGGGGCCTAACGGGGCACTACGAGCAGTACTTC. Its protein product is CASGLVPTRGLTGHYEQYF.